The text below deals with one T cell receptor (beta chain). The target of this receptor is not known. The record has no base qualities; no much larger clone is one base away. At the junction V is shortened by 5 bases and J by 0 bases; bases outside the gene matches: 7. The CDR3 runs 16 amino acids, cysteine and phenylalanine included. The read is trimmed to its CDR3 DNA, 48 bases read in frame from base 1. CDR1 and CDR2 are drawn from the germline V gene: SGHNT, YENEEA. Participants in the prospective study were aged roughly 18 to 95 years, lived in some 24 United States geographic areas, and enrolled through a virtual design. Cohort assignment in the prospective study relied on participant-reported clinical history from a screening survey and a study questionnaire. For ImmuneRACE Cohort 3, a participant was defined as recovered based on two consecutive negative NP/OP PCR tests, clearance by a healthcare professional, or resolution of symptoms. Mobile phlebotomists in the prospective study collected whole blood, serum and a nasopharyngeal or oropharyngeal swab from every participant. Prospective study participants could optionally give additional blood draws and questionnaires over an approximately 2-month period. Before DNA extraction, blood samples from the prospective study were shipped at room temperature or frozen.

This record comes from a study of blood T cell repertoires in COVID-19 (dated by TCRdb to the early 2020s). With respect to the entire study: Collaborator samples came from the United States, Italy and Spain and covered acute and convalescent phases of COVID-19. The prospective study material was composed of cDNA or gDNA derived from T cells, B-cell-depleted T cells, or PBMCs. Subjects who had been exposed to COVID-19, were actively infected with it, or had recovered from it provided the deeply sampled blood TCRbeta repertoires that made up the dataset. The repertoires were released in a freely available public database meant as a resource for research on the immune response to SARS-CoV-2. A de-identified subject ID, COVID-19 status, age in years and sex were almost always included in the sample metadata. Where HLA class I and class II types were available, the types were taken from metadata supplied by the sample provider, not from assay-based typing. The samples were drawn from two sources: the first 160 participants of the ongoing ImmuneRACE study, and 1,000 to 1,500 subjects contributed by 6 global collaborators.

What the work shows at the level of the full study, not this receptor alone: The quantity of clinical and demographic metadata differed by source and by participant and was supplied without curation.

TCRbeta CDR3 regions were amplified from genomic DNA by means of the immunoSEQ Assay, a bias-controlled multiplex PCR. The paper's processing steps were these. The number of nucleated cells in each sample was estimated by amplification of reference gene primers within the assay. To quantify the absolute abundance of each unique TCRbeta CDR3 rearrangement, sequence reads were collapsed and filtered. Productive Simpson clonality was computed per sample as the square root of Simpson's diversity index over productive rearrangements. As stored in TCRdb, this immuneACCESS dataset retains in-frame rearrangements with V and J assigned. A fraction of the clones does not appear; measured against another copy, unresolved V genes explain less than half of the discrepancy, and the remainder lacks a known reason. The DNA was the basis for D and trimming; V, J and clone size are from that table. The sample yields over 250,000 clones; about 90% were counted once. Of the sample, 1.9% falls within the top ten clones.

The sequence links TRBV11-3 to TRBJ2-3; a stretch of 8 junction bases matches TRBD2. Sequenced input: PBMCs or T cells enriched from blood (not recorded which). The receptor was derived from a woman aged 60 to 75 who had recovered from COVID-19. The CDR3 in this case is CASSGSGGISTDTQYF. The nucleotide sequence is given as TGTGCCAGCAGCGGGAGCGGGGGAATAAGCACAGATACGCAGTATTTT.